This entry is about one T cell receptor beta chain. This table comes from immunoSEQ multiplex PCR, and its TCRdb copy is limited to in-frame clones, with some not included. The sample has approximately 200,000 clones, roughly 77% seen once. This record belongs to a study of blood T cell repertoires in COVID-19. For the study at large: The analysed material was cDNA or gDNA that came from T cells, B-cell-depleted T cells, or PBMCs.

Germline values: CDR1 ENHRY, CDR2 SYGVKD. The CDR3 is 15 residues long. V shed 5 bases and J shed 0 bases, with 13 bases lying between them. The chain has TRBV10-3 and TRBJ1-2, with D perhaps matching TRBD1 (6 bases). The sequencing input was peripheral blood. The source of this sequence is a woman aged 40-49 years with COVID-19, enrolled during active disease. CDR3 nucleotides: TGTGCCATCAGTTCACAGGGAATGGCTAACTATGGCTACACCTTC. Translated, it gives CAISSQGMANYGYTF.